This T cell receptor beta chain was recorded in a study of cytomegalovirus exposure and HLA in healthy donors. Study results and caveats: For most TCR beta V segments, an earlier analysis put the productive rate at about 87% or about 30% of the time. Later analysis suggested most CMV-associated TCR beta chains were HLA-restricted.

Remarks on this clone: Its antigen is not identified.

PCR involved 60 Vbeta and 13 Jbeta primers. The assay was immunoSEQ multiplex PCR, and TCRdb's table has in-frame clones only and misses some. The sample has around 150,000 clones; approximately 75% are singletons. Germline loops: CDR1 ENHRY, CDR2 SYGVKD. The CDR3 length is 12 residues. Trimming stripped 0 bases from V and 14 bases from J, with 11 bases between. The genes are TRBV10-3 and TRBJ2-1, with D possibly TRBD2 on 6 matching bases. This receptor was identified in a male donor in good health and CMV-seronegative. The sample comprised PBMCs. The CDR3 DNA reads as TGTGCCATCAGTGAGTCAACTAGCAAGGAGTTCTTC. This codes for CAISESTSKEFF.